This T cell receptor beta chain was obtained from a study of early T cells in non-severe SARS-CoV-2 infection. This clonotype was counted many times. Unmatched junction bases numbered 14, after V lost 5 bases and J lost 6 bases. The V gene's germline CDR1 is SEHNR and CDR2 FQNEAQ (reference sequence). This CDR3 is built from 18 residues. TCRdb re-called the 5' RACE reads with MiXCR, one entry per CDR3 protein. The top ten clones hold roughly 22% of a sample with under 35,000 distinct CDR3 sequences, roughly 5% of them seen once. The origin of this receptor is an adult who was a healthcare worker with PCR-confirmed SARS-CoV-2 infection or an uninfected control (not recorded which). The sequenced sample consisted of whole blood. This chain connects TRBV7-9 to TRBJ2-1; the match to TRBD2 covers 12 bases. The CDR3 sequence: CASSLPFRLAGVLNEQFF. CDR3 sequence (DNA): TGTGCCAGCAGCCTACCATTCAGACTAGCGGGAGTTCTCAATGAGCAGTTCTTC.